This T cell receptor beta chain derives from a study of blood T cells in healthy people across ages. Next came a second PCR, run for about 6 to 12 cycles, which used a sample-barcoded 5' primer along with a J-beta primer mix. TCRdb itself ran the 5' RACE reads through MiXCR, one entry per CDR3 protein. The sample has hundreds of thousands of distinct CDR3 sequences; roughly 25% are singletons. Each sample had at least 6.5 million PBMCs isolated. Another study also made use of these data, one on T cells of mothers and their children. That paper states: A few healthy Caucasian mothers and their six children were the donors. Overlap ran slightly, non-significantly higher for related than unrelated mother-child pairs. It was observed that no persistent microchimeric T cell clones could be detected.

The sample consisted of blood. This clonotype was obtained from a boy aged 5-17 years in good health.

The CDR3 protein is CASKSTSGRDEQFF. CDR3 bases: TGTGCCAGCAAATCAACTAGCGGGAGGGATGAGCAGTTCTTC. The chain employs TRBV11-2 and TRBJ2-1; 13 nucleotides match TRBD2. CDR3 length: 14 residues. CDR1 and CDR2 from the germline V gene are SGHAT and FQNNGV. The junction had 5 bases not matched to a gene; V was cut back by 7 bases and J by 8 bases.